This is a list of T cell receptor beta chains from one sample in a study of blood T cell repertoires in COVID-19. Sequenced by immunoSEQ multiplex PCR; TCRdb stores in-frame clones only, minus some. Of approximately 93,000 clones listed, approximately 77% were seen once; the top ten hold around 10%. Sequencing was done on a sample of peripheral blood. The receptors were gathered from an elderly woman with acute or convalescent COVID-19. The conserved cysteine and the conserved F or W are not part of the CDR3 here.

V gene: TRBV7-2
J gene: TRBJ1-3
CDR3 protein: ASSFSKFGNTIY

V gene: TRBV3-1/TRBV3-2
J gene: TRBJ1-3
CDR3 protein: ASSQRRATDIGNTIY

V gene: TRBV7-2
J gene: TRBJ2-7
CDR3 protein: ASSQTSGTWEQY

V gene: TRBV18
J gene: TRBJ1-3
CDR3 protein: ASSERLGQHIPSGNTIY

V gene: TRBV6-5
J gene: TRBJ1-3
CDR3 protein: ASRPTGMGGNTIY

V gene: TRBV19
J gene: TRBJ2-2
CDR3 protein: ASSPRLAGAPSPGELF

V gene: TRBV6-5
J gene: TRBJ1-3
CDR3 protein: ATGLRFGNTIY

V gene: TRBV24-1
J gene: TRBJ1-5
CDR3 protein: ATSEDRVASPQH

V gene: TRBV9
J gene: TRBJ2-6
CDR3 protein: ASSVRGQGGRGANVLT

V gene: TRBV7-2
J gene: TRBJ1-1
CDR3 protein: ASSYHMNTEAF

V gene: TRBV5-4
J gene: TRBJ2-5
CDR3 protein: ASSLGQIQETQY

V gene: TRBV7-8
J gene: TRBJ2-7
CDR3 protein: ASSPGQTYEQY

V gene: TRBV9
J gene: TRBJ2-5
CDR3 protein: ASSGQGARVETQY

V gene: TRBV28
J gene: TRBJ1-3
CDR3 protein: ASTEGQGNTIY

V gene: TRBV7-2
J gene: TRBJ1-6
CDR3 protein: ASRVADNSPLH

V gene: TRBV6-5
J gene: TRBJ1-1
CDR3 protein: ASSFQGTHTEAF

V gene: TRBV12-5
J gene: TRBJ2-5
CDR3 protein: ASGLGGAGAQETQY

V gene: TRBV5-3
J gene: TRBJ1-3
CDR3 protein: ARSLDGYREDTIY

V gene: TRBV7-3
J gene: TRBJ2-2
CDR3 protein: ASSSTSGGGTGELF

V gene: TRBV4-2
J gene: TRBJ1-5
CDR3 protein: ASSQDRAGDHQPQH

V gene: TRBV4-3
J gene: TRBJ2-5
CDR3 protein: ASSQDRTLQETQY

V gene: TRBV7-9
J gene: TRBJ1-5
CDR3 protein: ASSPGTGDNQPQH

V gene: TRBV4-1
J gene: TRBJ1-3
CDR3 protein: ASSRTDRVNGNTIY

V gene: TRBV28
J gene: TRBJ1-5
CDR3 protein: ASRLWQGNQPQH

V gene: TRBV28
J gene: TRBJ2-4
CDR3 protein: ASSLVAGGGKNIQY

V gene: TRBV4-3
J gene: TRBJ1-1
CDR3 protein: ASSQELVQNTEAF

V gene: TRBV11-2
J gene: TRBJ1-2
CDR3 protein: ASSLEGQGMKT

V gene: TRBV28
J gene: TRBJ2-3
CDR3 protein: ASSPFIGGARGTDTQY

V gene: TRBV30
J gene: TRBJ2-7
CDR3 protein: AWSAGGPSTYEQY

V gene: TRBV5-1
J gene: TRBJ1-1
CDR3 protein: ASSWGGQRTEAF

V gene: TRBV19
J gene: TRBJ1-1
CDR3 protein: ASRGTGTNTEAF

V gene: TRBV5-4
J gene: TRBJ2-4
CDR3 protein: ASSLQGSKNIQY

V gene: TRBV7-9
J gene: TRBJ1-2
CDR3 protein: ASSSIRDSPSNYGYT

V gene: TRBV29-1
J gene: TRBJ2-7
CDR3 protein: SVESGLDSYEQY

V gene: TRBV29-1
J gene: TRBJ1-1
CDR3 protein: SAIPGDTEAF

V gene: TRBV6-5
J gene: TRBJ1-5
CDR3 protein: ASSQQGLLYQPQH

V gene: TRBV5-1
J gene: TRBJ1-2
CDR3 protein: ASSLDREGSGYT

V gene: TRBV12-3/TRBV12-4
J gene: TRBJ1-2
CDR3 protein: ASSFGNNYGYT

V gene: TRBV6-1
J gene: TRBJ1-2
CDR3 protein: ASSEQINYGYT

V gene: TRBV30
J gene: TRBJ2-7
CDR3 protein: AWSFKGEPRSYEQY

V gene: TRBV19
J gene: TRBJ2-2
CDR3 protein: ASKKRGAFTGELF

V gene: TRBV7-9
J gene: TRBJ2-5
CDR3 protein: ASRSGQVKETQY

V gene: TRBV19
J gene: TRBJ1-2
CDR3 protein: ASSPVGQGHTTSGGYT

V gene: TRBV6-5
J gene: TRBJ1-2
CDR3 protein: ASSSQGMANYGYT

V gene: TRBV11-2
J gene: TRBJ1-1
CDR3 protein: ASSAGTVNTEAF

V gene: TRBV30
J gene: TRBJ2-1
CDR3 protein: AWSTSLLGGEQF

V gene: TRBV7-2
J gene: TRBJ2-3
CDR3 protein: ASSGHQGQY

V gene: TRBV13
J gene: TRBJ1-2
CDR3 protein: ASSLGYGTGGPNYGYT

V gene: TRBV7-2
J gene: TRBJ2-3
CDR3 protein: ASSLAGAHTQY

V gene: TRBV18
J gene: TRBJ1-5
CDR3 protein: ASSQARGSKPQH

V gene: TRBV5-1
J gene: TRBJ2-1
CDR3 protein: ASSFSSGGENEQF

V gene: TRBV5-1
J gene: TRBJ2-4
CDR3 protein: ASSPGLAKNIQY

V gene: TRBV9
J gene: TRBJ2-1
CDR3 protein: ASSSTSGTYNEQF

V gene: TRBV7-2
J gene: TRBJ2-5
CDR3 protein: ASSMGLATQTQY

V gene: TRBV20-1
J gene: TRBJ2-3
CDR3 protein: SASSPGLAGGPLPDTQY

V gene: TRBV5-1
J gene: TRBJ2-1
CDR3 protein: ASSPSDRYYNEQF

V gene: TRBV4-1
J gene: TRBJ1-1
CDR3 protein: ASSQSVPGQVGGTEAF